One sample yielded the 23 T cell receptor beta chains listed below, sequenced in a study of T-cell reconstitution after alpha-beta-depleted transplantation in children (TCRdb year 2016). Library preparation employed PCR. The sequencing machine was an Illumina HiSeq 2500. Molecular barcoding was employed in the preparation of TCR libraries, with unique molecular identifiers being used to normalize TCRbeta repertoire quantification. The public reads were reprocessed in TCRdb via fastp at Q25 and MiXCR, keeping in-frame beta chains. For every CDR3 protein sequence, its rows merge into one entry that carries the most common genes and DNA. The sample yields around 400,000 distinct CDR3 sequences; 11% were counted once. Clones ranked in the top ten supply roughly 5.5% of the sample. The input for sequencing was PBMCs from the stem cell graft donor, taken from the stem cell graft. All receptors come from a human donor who donated a stem cell graft to a child with acute myeloid leukemia.

The rearrangement joins TRBV21-1 to TRBJ1-6; the listed D gene, TRBD1, was not tested against the DNA. TRBV21-1 is given as a pseudogene. CDR3 length: 16 residues. CDR3 nucleotide sequence: TGTGCCAGCAGCTTCCGTAGGACAGATCCTTCCTCACCCCTCCACTTT. Its translation is CASSFRRTDPSSPLHF.

This clonotype appeared many times. The genes are TRBV6-5 and TRBJ1-5, with D unclear. This CDR3 is 16 amino acids long. Germline CDR1 and CDR2: MNHEY and SVGAGI. Trimming left V 2 bases short and J 2 bases short, with 13 bases between. The CDR3 nucleotides read TGTGCCAGCAGTTACCGATTCGGGGAGGGCAATCAGCCCCAGCATTTT. Translation: CASSYRFGEGNQPQHF.

Only a few counts were recorded for this clonotype. The J gene is TRBJ2-3, the V gene TRBV10-1, with 10 nucleotides matching TRBD2. Looked up from germline, CDR1 is WNHNN and CDR2 is SYGVQD (reference sequence). V was clipped by 2 bases and J by 10 bases; unmatched bases: 3. The CDR3 has 13 amino acids. The CDR3 nucleotides read TGCGCCAGCAGTGAGGCTAGCGGGGGTTCGCAGTATTTT. This encodes CASSEASGGSQYF.

This clonotype was detected only a few times. The rearrangement uses TRBV20-1 and TRBJ2-5, with 9 nucleotides matching TRBD2. V trimming: 3 bases; J trimming: 2 bases; junction bases outside the gene matches: 13. Germline CDR1 is DFQATT and CDR2 is SNEGSKA (reference sequence). The CDR3 is 17 residues long. The CDR3 is CSASGTSSSWGQETQYF. In DNA form, the CDR3 reads TGCAGTGCTAGTGGGACTAGCTCCTCCTGGGGGCAAGAGACCCAGTACTTC.

This clonotype was counted between two and nine times. This chain uses TRBV6-5 with TRBJ2-5, with 7 bases matching TRBD1. The CDR3 covers 12 residues. Trimming removed 5 bases from V and 10 bases from J; junction bases left unmatched: 7. The germline CDR1 and CDR2 sequences are MNHEY and SVGAGI. CDR3 coding DNA: TGTGCCAGCAGTCTCGACAGGGTTGACCAGTACTTC. This encodes CASSLDRVDQYF.

This clonotype was counted a few times. This chain connects TRBV5-1 to TRBJ2-2; 9 nucleotides align to TRBD1. The V segment lost 0 bases and the J segment 5 bases; nucleotides outside the gene matches: 8. The CDR3 is made up of 17 amino acids. In germline, CDR1 is SGHRS, CDR2 YFSETQ. The DNA for the CDR3 is TGCGCCAGCAGCTTGGCCGGGACAGGGCGTAAGACCGGGGAGCTGTTTTTT. Protein: CASSLAGTGRKTGELFF.

The chain joins TRBV20-1 to TRBJ2-2, with 8 bases that match TRBD2. Germline CDR1 DFQATT, CDR2 SNEGSKA (reference sequence). V was pared by 1 base and J by 5 bases, with 3 bases of the junction left unmatched. The CDR3 is made up of 14 amino acids. The CDR3 nucleotides read TGCAGTGCTAGAGCGGGAGGGGTTACCGGGGAGCTGTTTTTT. The encoded protein is CSARAGGVTGELFF.

In this sample, this clonotype turned up many times. The V and J genes are TRBV25-1 and TRBJ2-5; D may be TRBD1 or TRBD2 (5 bases each). CDR3 length: 13 amino acids. Germline lookup yields CDR1 MGHDK and CDR2 SYGVNS. Trimming shortened V by 8 bases and J by 2 bases, and 12 bases separated the two germline ends. The CDR3 spells CASEGSLQETQYF. Written as DNA, the CDR3 is TGTGCCAGCGAGGGGTCCCTTCAAGAGACCCAGTACTTC.

This clonotype has ten or more counts. Compared with germline, one end of the junction differs, possibly owing to a read error. The V and J genes are TRBV12-3 or TRBV12-4 and TRBJ2-1, with 9 bases that match TRBD2. The CDR3 consists of 15 residues. The CDR3 region is CASSLAGTSYNEQFF. The CDR3 DNA is TGTGCCAGCAGTCTAGCGGGGACCTCCTACAATGAGCAGTTCTTC.

This chain joins TRBV20-1 and TRBJ2-1, with 11 bases fitting TRBD2. The V gene end was trimmed by 4 bases and the J gene end by 2 bases; junction bases not matched to a gene: 1. The CDR3 spans 14 residues. Germline CDR1 DFQATT, CDR2 SNEGSKA (reference sequence). CDR3 in amino acids: CSAKTSGTYNEQFF. As DNA, the CDR3 is TGCAGTGCTAAGACTAGCGGGACCTACAATGAGCAGTTCTTC.

This clonotype turned up a few times. This chain uses TRBV20-1 with TRBJ1-4; no reliable D call. From germline, CDR1 is DFQATT and CDR2 SNEGSKA (reference sequence). Deletions cut 1 base from V and 7 bases from J, with 10 bases between. CDR3 length equals 13 residues. This CDR3 reads CSARGSGPEKLFF. In DNA, the CDR3 is TGCAGTGCTAGAGGTTCAGGACCTGAAAAACTGTTTTTT.

This clonotype occurred many times. The rearrangement joins TRBV7-6 to TRBJ1-5, with TRBD1 as a possible D gene (5 bases). From germline, CDR1 is SGHVS and CDR2 FNYEAQ. Trimming took off 5 bases at V and 6 bases at J, with 17 bases between the two ends. The CDR3 contains 15 residues. The CDR3 DNA reads as TGTGCCAGCAGCCCTTCGGGGGGAAGGAGTCAGCCCCAGCATTTT. This codes for CASSPSGGRSQPQHF. Filled out from reference TRBV7-6 and TRBJ1-5, the complete variable domain reads GAGVSQSPRYKVTKRGQDVALRCDPISGHVSLYWYRQALGQGPEFLTYFNYEAQQDKSGLPNDRFSAERPEGSISTLTIQRTEQRDSAMYRCASSPSGGRSQPQHFGDGTRLSIL.

This clonotype was detected many times. The rearrangement joins TRBV12-3 or TRBV12-4 to TRBJ2-1; tentative D call: TRBD2 (5 bases). Trimming took off 2 bases at V and 4 bases at J, with 9 bases between the two ends. There are 14 residues in the CDR3. The CDR3 sequence is CASSLSGKYNEQFF. The CDR3 region has the DNA TGTGCCAGCAGTTTATCCGGGAAATACAATGAGCAGTTCTTC.

V and J are TRBV2 and TRBJ2-1, with D unresolved. V lost 6 bases and J lost 1, with 13 bases in between. From germline, CDR1 is SNHLY and CDR2 FYNNEI. The CDR3 has 15 residues. Here the CDR3 DNA reads TGTGCCAGCAGGGAGTATAGATTGTCCTACAATGAGCAGTTCTTC. Amino acids: CASREYRLSYNEQFF.

V is TRBV4-1 and J is TRBJ2-5; weak D call: TRBD1 (6 bases). Trimming left V 5 bases short and J 5 bases short, with 18 bases between. The CDR3 totals 15 residues. Germline lookup yields CDR1 MGHRA and CDR2 YSYEKL. The CDR3 is CASSSSPGTKETQYF. The CDR3 DNA reads as TGCGCCAGCAGCTCCTCGCCCGGGACAAAGGAGACCCAGTACTTC.

V is TRBV5-8 and J is TRBJ2-1; D is perhaps TRBD2 (5 bases). The CDR3 loop spans 13 amino acids. Germline CDR1 reads SGHTS; CDR2 reads YDEGEE. V shed 2 bases and J shed 3 bases, with 6 bases lying between them. Here the CDR3 reads CASSFGLYNEQFF. CDR3 coding DNA: TGTGCCAGCAGCTTCGGACTCTACAATGAGCAGTTCTTC.

The table lists this clonotype with a few counts. J is TRBJ1-2 and V is TRBV5-1; the match to TRBD1 covers 10 bases. The germline gives CDR1 SGHRS, CDR2 YFSETQ. This CDR3 is built from 14 residues. V shed 0 bases and J 8 bases; nucleotides not matched to a gene: 4. CDR3 amino acids: CASSLGDRGGGYTF. CDR3 in DNA: TGCGCCAGCAGCTTGGGGGACAGGGGCGGAGGCTACACCTTC. Complete variable domain (other parts from reference TRBV5-1 and TRBJ1-2): KAGVTQTPRYLIKTRGQQVTLSCSPISGHRSVSWYQQTPGQGLQFLFEYFSETQRNKGNFPGRFSGRQFSNSRSEMNVSTLELGDSALYLCASSLGDRGGGYTFGSGTRLTVV.

The gene calls are TRBV11-1 and TRBJ2-1, with 9 bases matching TRBD2. CDR3 length: 17 amino acids. Germline values: CDR1 SGHAT, CDR2 FQDESV (reference sequence). With V trimmed by 5 bases and J by 4 bases, 12 bases remained unmatched. The CDR3 sequence: CASSGRAGGQRYNEQFF. The DNA for the CDR3 is TGTGCCAGCAGCGGGAGAGCGGGAGGTCAGAGATACAATGAGCAGTTCTTC.

This clonotype was counted only a few times. This chain links TRBV2 with TRBJ2-1; 12 bases agree with TRBD1. The CDR3 totals 14 residues. Per germline, CDR1 SNHLY and CDR2 FYNNEI. The trim removed 6 bases at V and 9 bases at J, leaving 6 bases unmatched. CDR3 residues: CASRPGQGAGEQFF. DNA of the CDR3: TGTGCCAGCAGGCCGGGACAGGGGGCCGGTGAGCAGTTCTTC.

This clonotype was detected only a few times. V and J are TRBV5-1 and TRBJ1-2; 7 nucleotides agree with TRBD1. Per the germline V gene, CDR1 is SGHRS and CDR2 is YFSETQ. Unmatched junction bases numbered 5, after V lost 3 bases and J lost 3 bases. This CDR3 contains 14 residues. CDR3 coding DNA: TGCGCCAGCAGCTACAGGGGAGGGGACTATGGCTACACCTTC. Its protein is CASSYRGGDYGYTF.

This clonotype showed up just a few times. The gene calls are TRBV5-1 and TRBJ2-3; no clear D gene. V was trimmed by 4 bases and J by 5 bases, leaving 8 bases between them. There are 12 residues in the CDR3. Germline V gives CDR1 SGHRS, CDR2 YFSETQ. In nucleotides, the CDR3 is TGCGCCAGCAGCACGGTGAAAGATACGCAGTATTTT. It is translated as CASSTVKDTQYF.

J is TRBJ2-1 and V is TRBV24-1, with D hard to call. Per germline, CDR1 KGHDR and CDR2 SFDVKD. The CDR3 is made up of 13 amino acids. Trimming cost V 3 bases and J 6 bases, with 8 bases left between them. DNA of the CDR3: TGTGCCACCAGTGATCCGTTCAGCAATGAGCAGTTCTTC. Encoded protein: CATSDPFSNEQFF.

This clonotype was seen ten or more times. This rearrangement joins TRBV4-3 to TRBJ2-1; TRBD2 agrees at 11 bases. The germline CDR1 and CDR2 sequences are LGHNA and YSLEER. The CDR3 loop spans 17 amino acids. Trimming removed 0 bases from V and 1 base from J; junction bases left unmatched: 2. CDR3 DNA sequence: TGCGCCAGCAGCCAAGATGTAGCGGGAGGGTCCTACAATGAGCAGTTCTTC. Its protein product is CASSQDVAGGSYNEQFF.